These 5 T cell receptor beta chains originate from one sample sequenced in a study of shared clonotypes between healthy human individuals. TCRdb keeps only in-frame clones here, not all; method: immunoSEQ multiplex PCR. The table has 2 million to 2.5 million clones, approximately 96% seen once. Sample: naive CD4+ T cells sorted from blood. Subset meaning: CD45RA+ positively selected. These receptors all stem from a man between 18 and 35 years old in good health.

Notes on this clone: Other DNA sequences within the sample encode an identical CDR3. V usage is TRBV18 and J usage is TRBJ1-1, with 7 bases fitting TRBD1. Germline V gene sequence: CDR1 KGHSH, CDR2 LQKENI. CDR3 length: 14 residues. Trimming at V came to 6 bases and at J to 4 bases, leaving 8 bases not matched to a gene. The CDR3 DNA sequence: TGTGCCAGCTCCCCCGACAGGGTAAGCACTGAAGCTTTCTTT. Translating it yields CASSPDRVSTEAFF.

This chain uses TRBV30 with TRBJ1-4; no clear D gene. This CDR3 has 12 amino acids. V lost 5 bases to trimming and J lost 8 bases, with 12 bases between them. CDR1 is GTSNPN and CDR2 is SVGIG in the germline V gene (reference sequence). DNA of the CDR3: TGTGCCTGGGAGAGGGTGGGCGAAAAACTGTTTTTT. Its protein product is CAWERVGEKLFF.

The rearrangement uses TRBV5-1 and TRBJ2-5, with D perhaps matching TRBD1 or TRBD2 (7 bases each). Germline loops: CDR1 SGHRS, CDR2 YFSETQ. V was cut by 1 base and J by 5 bases, with 18 bases left in between. The CDR3 extends over 16 amino acids. Here the CDR3 reads CASSLNLGGGEETQYF. In DNA form, the CDR3 reads TGCGCCAGCAGCTTGAATTTGGGAGGGGGCGAGGAGACCCAGTACTTC.

The gene calls are TRBV2 and TRBJ1-5; 9 bases agree with TRBD1. Trimming removed 7 bases from V and 5 bases from J; junction bases left unmatched: 3. Germline V CDR1 and CDR2: SNHLY, FYNNEI. The CDR3 length is 13 residues. The CDR3, as DNA: TGTGCCAGCAACCGGGACAGGGATCAGCCCCAGCATTTT. Translation: CASNRDRDQPQHF.

As concerns this clone: This specimen includes other DNA sequences encoding the same CDR3. V and J are TRBV7-9 and TRBJ1-1, with TRBD1 matching over 7 bases. Germline V gene lookup returns CDR1 SEHNR and CDR2 FQNEAQ (reference sequence). This CDR3 is 14 amino acids long. Trimming cost V 4 bases and J 1 base; bases outside gene matches: 3. In DNA, the CDR3 is TGTGCCAGCAGCTACCGGGACAGGAACACTGAAGCTTTCTTT. Translation: CASSYRDRNTEAFF.